The present entry profiles one T cell receptor beta chain with its context. Germline V gene data show CDR1 as SEHNR and CDR2 as FQNEAQ (reference sequence). J gave up 4 bases and V 5 bases, and 8 bases lay outside the gene matches. This CDR3 has 15 amino acids. This entry belongs to a study of shared clonotypes between healthy human individuals. Only CD45RO-negative cells positively selected for CCR7 counted as naive CD8 cells, so terminally differentiated effector memory CD45RA+ cells were excluded. Using about 0.2 ug DNA, around 30,000 T cell genomes, the sorted-subset replicate PCRs were run. Libraries were prepared by immunoSEQ multiplex PCR; TCRdb keeps only in-frame clonotypes and omits some of them. The sample shows under 2,000,000 clones, approximately 95% of them seen only once.

The chain carries TRBV7-9 and TRBJ2-1, with TRBD2 matching 7 bases. This TCR came from a man between 18 and 35 years old in good health. Sequences were obtained from naive CD8+ T cells sorted from blood. CDR3 protein: CASSPSGVGYNEQFF. In nucleotides, the CDR3 is TGTGCCAGCAGCCCGAGCGGGGTGGGATACAATGAGCAGTTCTTC.